The entry below gives a single T cell receptor beta chain sequence along with its context. Its specificity is unknown. This specimen belongs to a study of OX40 agonist ivuxolimab in advanced cancers. Looking at the study overall: With ivuxolimab, an agonistic anti-OX40 (CD134) antibody, patients were treated.

Between the trimmed V and J ends, which lost 5 bases and 7 bases, there was a span of 12 bases. CDR1 is MNHEY and CDR2 is SMNVEV in the germline V gene (reference sequence). The CDR3 extends over 13 amino acids. Points from the study as a whole: Some nonresponders likewise displayed low normalized T-cell clonal expansion. CD8+ T cells were the subset that, on average, had more expanded clones than CD4+.

Profiled with immunoSEQ multiplex PCR; TCRdb holds only in-frame clones, not every one. The sample carries just over 70,000 clones, 84% recorded once. Exclusion of a patient followed from autoimmune disease history or systemic immunosuppression. The source is an adult with an advanced solid tumor such as melanoma, head and neck, liver or kidney cancer. The V and J genes are TRBV27 and TRBJ2-1, with a tentative D call TRBD1 (6 bases). This sample comprised CD4+ or CD8+ T cells sorted from blood, obtained in a trial of the OX40 agonist ivuxolimab. The CDR3 nucleotides read TGTGCCAGCAGTAGATACCAGGGGAATGAGCAGTTCTTC. Translating it yields CASSRYQGNEQFF.